These T cell receptor beta chains were read from a single sample in a study of OX40 agonist ivuxolimab in advanced cancers. TCRdb's table, derived via immunoSEQ multiplex PCR, lists solely in-frame clones and lacks some. The data hold 90,000 to 95,000 clones, with about 90% observed a single time. The starting material was CD4+ or CD8+ T cells sorted from blood, obtained in a trial of the OX40 agonist ivuxolimab. Source of these receptors: an adult with an advanced solid tumor such as melanoma, head and neck, liver or kidney cancer. CDR3s include the opening cysteine and the closing phenylalanine or tryptophan. The D gene is left open where the match is weak. Size is stated for part of the rows, as once, few or many counts, or as a class when the clone is expanded.

v_call	clone_size	j_call	cdr3_length	d_call	cdr3_aa	cdr3_nt
TRBV29-1	few	TRBJ2-7	13	TRBD1	CSVGQGGSYEQYF	TGCAGCGTTGGACAGGGTGGGTCCTACGAGCAGTACTTC
TRBV6-1	.	TRBJ2-4	15	TRBD2	CATRLAELAKNIQYF	TGTGCCACCAGACTAGCGGAGCTAGCCAAAAACATTCAGTACTTC
TRBV5-5	.	TRBJ2-1	12	.	CASSFRDVGQFF	TGTGCCAGCAGCTTCCGGGACGTGGGGCAGTTCTTC
TRBV10-2	.	TRBJ2-1	14	TRBD2	CASSGLAGVGEQFF	TGCGCCAGCAGTGGTCTAGCGGGAGTCGGTGAGCAGTTCTTC
TRBV6-6	.	TRBJ1-2	14	.	CASSYLGGADGYTF	TGTGCCAGCAGTTACTTGGGGGGCGCGGATGGCTACACCTTC
TRBV19	.	TRBJ1-1	16	TRBD1	CASTFTQGALNTEAFF	TGTGCCAGTACATTTACACAGGGGGCACTGAACACTGAAGCTTTCTTT
TRBV2	.	TRBJ2-5	13	.	CASKDRVWETQYF	TGTGCCAGCAAGGACCGAGTGTGGGAGACCCAGTACTTC
TRBV5-1	.	TRBJ1-1	14	.	CASSSGLQNTEAFF	TGCGCCAGCAGCTCGGGACTCCAGAACACTGAAGCTTTCTTT
TRBV18	once	TRBJ2-6	16	.	CASSADRGSGANVLTF	TGTGCCAGCTCAGCGGACAGAGGCTCTGGGGCCAACGTCCTGACTTTC
TRBV5-1	.	TRBJ1-3	14	TRBD1	CASSSRDRGNTIYF	TGCGCCAGCAGCTCCCGGGACAGGGGAAACACCATATATTTT
TRBV5-4	once	TRBJ2-5	13	.	CASSLDPEGTQYF	TGTGCCAGCAGCTTGGATCCTGAAGGGACCCAGTACTTC
TRBV6-5	.	TRBJ2-3	14	TRBD1	CASNRQGGTDTQYF	TGTGCCAGCAACAGACAGGGCGGCACAGATACGCAGTATTTT
TRBV27	once	TRBJ2-2	16	TRBD2	CASSLLASGNTGELFF	TGTGCCAGCAGTTTATTGGCTAGCGGGAACACCGGGGAGCTGTTTTTT
TRBV5-1	.	TRBJ2-1	14	.	CASSLGQVLNEQFF	TGCGCCAGCAGCTTGGGGCAGGTTCTTAATGAGCAGTTCTTC
TRBV6-6	.	TRBJ2-1	16	TRBD2	CASSYPTSGRYNEQFF	TGTGCCAGCAGTTACCCGACTAGCGGGAGATACAATGAGCAGTTCTTC
TRBV6-6	.	TRBJ2-2	15	TRBD2	CASSRAGGSTGELFF	TGTGCCAGCAGCCGAGCGGGAGGGTCCACCGGGGAGCTGTTTTTT
TRBV7-9	.	TRBJ2-5	16	TRBD2	CASSYLAGDSQETQYF	TGTGCCAGCAGCTACCTAGCGGGAGATTCCCAAGAGACCCAGTACTTC
TRBV19	.	TRBJ1-2	15	.	CASSTPLRGEEGYTF	TGTGCCAGTAGTACCCCTTTACGAGGGGAGGAAGGCTACACCTTC
TRBV14	.	TRBJ2-3	14	.	CASSHLLLPDTQYF	TGTGCCAGCAGCCACCTACTATTACCAGATACGCAGTATTTT
TRBV18	.	TRBJ2-7	19	TRBD1	CASSPLRSPLGQGVNEQYF	TGTGCCAGCTCACCGCTTCGCTCCCCTCTGGGACAGGGGGTTAACGAGCAGTACTTC
TRBV10-1	.	TRBJ2-1	14	.	CASSESGVYNEQFF	TGCGCCAGCAGTGAGTCCGGGGTGTACAATGAGCAGTTCTTC
TRBV11-2	once	TRBJ2-5	15	TRBD2	CASSLSGRLQETQYF	TGTGCCAGCAGCTTAAGCGGGAGGTTACAAGAGACCCAGTACTTC
TRBV11-3	.	TRBJ2-1	14	.	CASSFGQSYNEQFF	TGTGCCAGCAGCTTCGGCCAGTCCTACAATGAGCAGTTCTTC
TRBV28	.	TRBJ1-5	13	TRBD1	CASSDRGLQPQHF	TGTGCCAGCAGTGACAGGGGGCTTCAGCCCCAGCATTTT